Shown below are 19 T cell receptor beta chains from a single sample sequenced in a study of T-cell reconstitution after alpha-beta-depleted transplantation in children. The TCRbeta library incorporated unique molecular identifiers. TCRdb redid the calling of the PCR reads with MiXCR, one entry per CDR3 protein. Of 80,000 to 100,000 distinct CDR3 sequences in the sample, 23% were seen once. Sequencing used PBMCs, obtained before TCRalphabeta/CD19-depleted stem cell transplant. Receptor source: a boy aged 2 to 9 with acute lymphoblastic leukemia, due to receive a stem cell transplant.

This clonotype was seen repeatedly, ten times or more. The genes are TRBV20-1 and TRBJ2-7; D call uncertain. This CDR3 has 13 amino acids. Germline V gives CDR1 DFQATT, CDR2 SNEGSKA (reference sequence). V lost 4 bases and J lost 6, with 16 bases in between. CDR3 sequence reads: CSATPPPSGEQYF. In DNA form, the CDR3 reads TGCAGTGCTACTCCCCCGCCGTCTGGCGAGCAGTACTTC.

The chain is built from TRBV7-9 and TRBJ2-7, with D perhaps TRBD2 (5 bases). The CDR3 totals 15 residues. The V end lost 5 bases, the J end lost 4 bases, and 18 bases lay between the germline ends. CDR1 SEHNR and CDR2 FQNEAQ come from the germline V gene (reference sequence). The CDR3 nucleotides read TGTGCCAGCAGCCCATCCGGAGGTGTTGGGTACGAGCAGTACTTC. Protein product: CASSPSGGVGYEQYF.

The table lists this clonotype with a few counts. DNA of the CDR3: TGTGCCAGCAGTTACCGGCAATCCTACGAGCAGTACTTC. Encoded protein: CASSYRQSYEQYF. The chain is built from TRBV6-2 or TRBV6-3 and TRBJ2-7; D gene ambiguous. V was cut by 2 bases and J by 1 base, with 6 bases left in between. CDR3 length: 13 residues. In germline, CDR1 is MNHEY, CDR2 SVGEGT.

Only a few counts were recorded for this clonotype. This chain links TRBV28 with TRBJ1-2; TRBD1 is a possible D gene (5 bases). V dropped 10 bases and J dropped 10 bases, with 19 bases sitting between them. The CDR3 length is 12 residues. CDR1 is MDHEN, CDR2 SYDVKM, per germline. The CDR3 nucleotides read TGTGCCACCCGAAATACCGGGACCCCCTACACCTTC. Translating gives CATRNTGTPYTF.

This clonotype was found a few times. Here the CDR3 DNA reads TGTGCCATCAGTGGGACAGGGTACACTGAAGCTTTCTTT. Protein sequence: CAISGTGYTEAFF. J is TRBJ1-1 and V is TRBV10-3; the match to TRBD1 covers 8 bases. This CDR3 is 13 amino acids long. Germline trimming cut 4 bases from V and 3 bases from J; bases unmatched to any gene: 1. From germline, CDR1 is ENHRY and CDR2 SYGVKD.

A few counts support this clonotype. V usage is TRBV2 and J usage is TRBJ2-7, with TRBD1 matching over 9 bases. Trimming took 0 bases from V and 0 from J; bases not matched to a gene: 3. This CDR3 comprises 16 residues. Per the germline V gene, CDR1 is SNHLY and CDR2 is FYNNEI. The chain's CDR3 is CASSEAGQGDSYEQYF. CDR3 coding DNA: TGTGCCAGCAGTGAAGCGGGACAGGGCGACTCCTACGAGCAGTACTTC.

Many counts were recorded for this clonotype. V gene TRBV5-1 combines with J gene TRBJ2-4, with a tentative D call TRBD2 (6 bases). The CDR3 has 17 residues. With 4 bases removed from V and 3 bases from J, the gap between germline ends came to 20 bases. Germline lookup yields CDR1 SGHRS and CDR2 YFSETQ. The CDR3 loop is CASSQKLSGGGKNIQYF. DNA for the CDR3: TGCGCCAGCAGCCAAAAGCTTAGCGGAGGAGGCAAAAACATTCAGTACTTC.

This rearrangement joins TRBV25-1 to TRBJ2-3; no firm D call. The germline CDR1 and CDR2 sequences are MGHDK and SYGVNS. V was shortened by 6 bases and J by 0 bases, with 16 bases between the two germline ends. This CDR3 region has 16 residues. CDR3 amino acids: CASSPGLVCSTDTQYF. CDR3 sequence (DNA): TGTGCCAGCAGCCCCGGCCTCGTTTGCAGCACAGATACGCAGTATTTT. Full variable domain (outside the CDR3, taken from reference TRBV25-1 and TRBJ2-3): EADIYQTPRYLVIGTGKKITLECSQTMGHDKMYWYQQDPGMELHLIHYSYGVNSTEKGDLSSESTVSRIRTEHFPLTLESARPSHTSQYLCASSPGLVCSTDTQYFGPGTRLTVL.

This clonotype was detected a few times. The chain employs TRBV4-1 and TRBJ2-1; 9 bases agree with TRBD2. There are 21 residues in the CDR3. The germline gives CDR1 MGHRA, CDR2 YSYEKL. The V gene end was trimmed by 0 bases and the J gene end by 0 bases; junction bases not matched to a gene: 15. This chain's CDR3 is CASSQDRRLADGLSSYNEQFF. Written as DNA, the CDR3 is TGCGCCAGCAGCCAAGATAGGCGACTAGCGGACGGTCTGAGCTCCTACAATGAGCAGTTCTTC.

In this sample, this clonotype turned up a few times. V gene TRBV21-1 combines with J gene TRBJ2-2; the table gives TRBD2 as D, unverified against the DNA. TRBV21-1 is shown as a pseudogene. The CDR3 runs 15 residues. The chain's CDR3 is CASSKTSGSTGELFF. The CDR3 coding sequence is TGTGCCAGCAGCAAAACTAGCGGGAGCACCGGGGAGCTGTTTTTT.

This clonotype was detected only a few times. The chain links TRBV7-9 to TRBJ1-1, with D uncertain. This CDR3 spans 12 amino acids. The germline V gene has CDR1 SEHNR and CDR2 FQNEAQ (reference sequence). Trimming removed 5 bases from V and 1 base from J, with 5 bases in between. The CDR3 protein is CASSHKNTEAFF. For the CDR3, the DNA is TGTGCCAGCAGCCATAAGAACACTGAAGCTTTCTTT.

This clonotype showed up just a few times. The chain combines TRBV5-1 with TRBJ2-6; weak D call: TRBD2 (6 bases). Trimming shortened V by 0 bases and J by 1 base, and 8 bases separated the two germline ends. Germline assignment: CDR1 SGHRS and CDR2 YFSETQ. The CDR3 is made up of 16 amino acids. The DNA for the CDR3 is TGCGCCAGCAGCTTGGGGGGGACTTCTGGGGCCAACGTCCTGACTTTC. Residues: CASSLGGTSGANVLTF.

The chain employs TRBV6-5 and TRBJ2-5; D perhaps matches TRBD2 (6 bases). The CDR3 is 16 residues long. V lost 2 bases and J lost 5, with 18 bases in between. The germline V gene encodes CDR1 MNHEY and CDR2 SVGAGI. The CDR3 reads CASSYGAEGPTETQYF. The CDR3 bases are TGTGCCAGCAGTTACGGGGCGGAGGGGCCGACGGAGACCCAGTACTTC.

CDR3 in amino acids: CASSEPGQVRIANYGYTF. CDR3 DNA: TGTGCCAGCAGTGAACCGGGACAGGTCCGGATAGCTAACTATGGCTACACCTTC. The chain uses TRBV6-1 and TRBJ1-2; 8 positions match TRBD1. From germline, CDR1 is MNHNS and CDR2 SASEGT. After removal of 2 bases from V and 0 bases from J, the junction contained 11 bases not matched to a gene. The CDR3 has 18 amino acids.

The V call is TRBV5-5, the J call TRBJ2-3; TRBD2 is a possible D gene (6 bases). This CDR3 has 15 amino acids. Trimming cost V 1 base and J 0 bases, with 9 bases left between them. The V gene's germline CDR1 is SGHKS and CDR2 YYEKEE (reference sequence). CDR3 region: CASSLPGLSTDTQYF. Written as DNA, the CDR3 is TGTGCCAGCAGCTTGCCCGGACTAAGCACAGATACGCAGTATTTT.

This clonotype has a single count. The rearrangement uses TRBV28 and TRBJ2-7; no clear D. CDR3 length: 15 amino acids. From germline, CDR1 is MDHEN and CDR2 SYDVKM. V gave up 4 bases and J gave up 0 bases, with 13 bases separating them. The CDR3 nucleotides are TGTGCCAGCAGTTCCGGTACGGGCCTCTCCTACGAGCAGTACTTC. Translating it yields CASSSGTGLSYEQYF.

V and J are TRBV28 and TRBJ1-6; D remains unclear. This CDR3 has 15 amino acids. CDR1 is MDHEN, CDR2 SYDVKM, per germline. V was clipped by 6 bases and J by 10 bases, with 19 bases between them. In DNA form, the CDR3 reads TGTGCCAGCAGCCCCCCTCCGAGAGTACCCTCACCCCTCCACTTT. This gives the protein CASSPPPRVPSPLHF.

This clonotype was seen a single time. This sequence joins TRBV2 and TRBJ2-2, with D unresolved. CDR3 length: 13 amino acids. CDR1 is SNHLY, CDR2 FYNNEI, per germline. The V end lost 4 bases, the J end lost 6 bases, and 9 bases lay between the germline ends. In DNA form, the CDR3 reads TGTGCCAGCAGTGTGAAGGATGCCGGGGAGCTGTTTTTT. Its protein product is CASSVKDAGELFF.

This clonotype was picked up a small number of times. The V and J genes are TRBV6-1 and TRBJ2-3, with D tentatively TRBD2 (6 bases). Germline V lookup: CDR1 MNHNS, CDR2 SASEGT. The ends were cut back, 6 bases at V and 0 bases at J, with 16 bases in the middle. The CDR3 length is 16 residues. The CDR3 protein is CASSPGRGGSTDTQYF. The DNA for the CDR3 is TGTGCCAGCAGCCCCGGAAGGGGAGGTAGCACAGATACGCAGTATTTT.